This T cell receptor (beta chain) was obtained from a study of cytomegalovirus exposure and HLA in healthy donors. CDR1 and CDR2 (germline): SGHDT, YYEEEE. Losses at the gene ends were 4 bases for V and 3 bases for J; bases not matched to a gene: 8. The CDR3 runs to 16 residues. This clone was found once. The PCR contained 60 Vbeta and 13 Jbeta primers. Sequencing used immunoSEQ multiplex PCR; TCRdb keeps in-frame clones, though not all of them. Of 150,000 to 200,000 clones in the sample, over 70% were seen once. The source of this sequence is a man younger than 35 in good health and CMV-seropositive. The J gene is TRBJ2-3, the V gene TRBV5-6; 10 bases map to TRBD1. What was sequenced was PBMCs. The CDR3 DNA follows: TGTGCCAGCAGCGTGGACAGGGGGGAAGTGACAGATACGCAGTATTTT. Its protein product is CASSVDRGEVTDTQYF.